Presented here are 30 T cell receptor beta chains from one specimen sequenced in a study of response to subunit inactivated influenza vaccine. TCRdb passed the RT-PCR reads through MiXCR, listing each CDR3 protein once. The sample consists of hundreds of thousands of distinct CDR3 sequences, around 14% of them appearing once. The sequences come from PBMCs from blood, collected around 14 days before vaccination. These receptors originate from a man in his fifties who received an inactivated influenza vaccine.

This clonotype was detected ten times or more. The V and J genes are TRBV29-1 and TRBJ1-2, with D perhaps TRBD1 (6 bases). Germline values: CDR1 SQVTM, CDR2 ANQGSEA. CDR3 length equals 12 residues. V lost 6 bases and J 5 bases, leaving 13 bases between the germline ends. The CDR3 region is CSVETGGYGYTF. In DNA, the CDR3 is TGCAGCGTGGAGACAGGAGGATATGGCTACACCTTC.

This clonotype was seen at least ten times. At one boundary the junction diverges from the germline segment, which might be a read error. This chain uses TRBV6-6 with TRBJ2-7; D remains ambiguous. Germline V CDR1 and CDR2: MNHNY, SVGAGI (reference sequence). This CDR3 is built from 13 residues. The CDR3, as DNA: TGTGCCACGTCTCCCCGGATCTCCCACGAGCAGTACTTC. Protein product: CATSPRISHEQYF.

J is TRBJ2-7 and V is TRBV4-3; no definite D call. Germline CDR1 reads LGHNA; CDR2 reads YSLEER. The V and J ends lost 0 bases and 2 bases respectively, with 8 bases between them. This CDR3 region has 14 residues. DNA for the CDR3: TGCGCCAGCAGCCAAGAATTAGGAACCTACGAGCAGTACTTC. This sequence encodes CASSQELGTYEQYF.

This clonotype was counted between two and nine times. This rearrangement joins TRBV11-2 to TRBJ2-2, with 9 nucleotides matching TRBD1. Germline V gene data show CDR1 as SGHAT and CDR2 as FQNNGV. The CDR3 runs to 15 residues. Germline trimming cut 5 bases from V and 7 bases from J; bases unmatched to any gene: 8. The CDR3 protein is CASSPGQGRGGELFF. The CDR3 DNA sequence: TGTGCCAGCAGCCCAGGACAGGGGCGGGGCGGGGAGCTGTTTTTT.

The chain is built from TRBV5-5 and TRBJ1-5; 8 nucleotides agree with TRBD1. Germline V lookup: CDR1 SGHKS, CDR2 YYEKEE (reference sequence). V lost 5 bases and J lost 4; bases outside the gene matches: 17. The length of the CDR3 is 18 residues. CDR3 nucleotide sequence: TGTGCCAGCAGTTACGGACAGGGTAGAATATCAGCAAATCAGCCCCAGCATTTT. This translates into CASSYGQGRISANQPQHF.

The sample holds a few counts of this clonotype. The chain is built from TRBV19 and TRBJ2-1; 10 bases are a match to TRBD2. CDR3 length: 17 amino acids. J was trimmed by 0 bases and V by 5 bases; bases with no gene match: 7. Germline V gives CDR1 LNHDA, CDR2 SQIVND (reference sequence). CDR3 nucleotide sequence: TGTGCCAGTAGTGACCATAGCGGGAGGAGCTCCTACAATGAGCAGTTCTTC. Its translation is CASSDHSGRSSYNEQFF.

The chain carries TRBV6-1 and TRBJ2-3, with D perhaps matching TRBD1 or TRBD2 (7 bases each). The V and J ends lost 8 bases and 1 base respectively, with 19 bases between them. The CDR3 is 16 residues long. Germline values: CDR1 MNHNS, CDR2 SASEGT. This CDR3 is CASLPGGVRRTDTQYF. The CDR3 DNA follows: TGTGCCAGCCTCCCAGGGGGGGTTCGCCGCACAGATACGCAGTATTTT.

This clonotype was seen many times. This chain connects TRBV29-1 to TRBJ2-7; possibly TRBD1 for D (7 bases). The CDR3 sequence is 14 residues long. Germline CDR1 is SQVTM and CDR2 is ANQGSEA. Trimming cost V 6 bases and J 4 bases, with 19 bases left between them. The CDR3 coding sequence is TGCAGCGTGAGGACAGGTTCGGGAGTTTACGAGCAGTACTTC. This gives the protein CSVRTGSGVYEQYF.

The J gene is TRBJ2-7, the V gene TRBV6-1; D is perhaps TRBD1 (6 bases). Germline V gene lookup returns CDR1 MNHNS and CDR2 SASEGT. The CDR3 runs to 12 residues. Trimming pared 6 bases from V and 3 bases from J, leaving 9 bases between. This CDR3 reads CASSRDNYEQYF. The CDR3 coding sequence is TGTGCCAGCAGCAGGGACAACTACGAGCAGTACTTC.

This chain links TRBV3-1 with TRBJ1-2; 7 positions match TRBD1. CDR3 length: 12 amino acids. V was pared by 4 bases and J by 7 bases, with 3 bases of the junction left unmatched. Germline CDR1 and CDR2: LGHDT and YNNKEL (reference sequence). The CDR3 loop reads CASSRQGFGYTF. The CDR3 region has the DNA TGTGCCAGCAGCCGACAGGGTTTTGGCTACACCTTC.

This clonotype was found many times. The rearrangement joins TRBV29-1 to TRBJ2-1; the match to TRBD1 covers 7 bases. Trimming at V came to 5 bases and at J to 6 bases, leaving 4 bases not matched to a gene. The CDR3 is made up of 12 amino acids. In germline, CDR1 is SQVTM, CDR2 ANQGSEA. Written as DNA, the CDR3 is TGCAGCGTTAGGGGGACAGTCAATGAGCAGTTCTTC. It encodes CSVRGTVNEQFF.

This sequence joins TRBV27 and TRBJ2-4; D gene ambiguous. Trimming pared 3 bases from V and 6 bases from J, leaving 12 bases between. The germline CDR1 and CDR2 sequences are MNHEY and SMNVEV (reference sequence). This CDR3 is 14 amino acids long. The CDR3 bases are TGTGCCAGCAGTTTTCGAGGTCTGGGAAACATTCAGTACTTC. This translates into CASSFRGLGNIQYF.

The chain couples TRBV5-1 to TRBJ1-1, with D perhaps TRBD1 (5 bases). This CDR3 is 15 amino acids long. With 2 bases removed from V and 1 base from J, the gap between germline ends came to 12 bases. The germline V gene has CDR1 SGHRS and CDR2 YFSETQ. The CDR3 here is CASSFMATANTEAFF. The CDR3 nucleotides are TGCGCCAGCAGCTTTATGGCGACAGCGAACACTGAAGCTTTCTTT.

V is TRBV5-1 and J is TRBJ1-5; 7 bases fit TRBD1. Germline CDR1 SGHRS, CDR2 YFSETQ. The V and J ends lost 0 bases and 6 bases, in that order; junction bases with no gene match: 6. This CDR3 is built from 15 residues. CDR3 DNA sequence: TGCGCCAGCAGCTTGGCTCCAGGGGGAGGTCAGCCCCAGCATTTT. Translation gives CASSLAPGGGQPQHF.

The rearrangement uses TRBV5-1 and TRBJ2-1, with D unclear. The V gene's germline CDR1 is SGHRS and CDR2 YFSETQ. The CDR3 has 13 residues. The V end was cut by 1 base, the J end by 6 bases, with 8 bases between. The CDR3 sequence: CASSLSGLNEQFF. The DNA of the CDR3 is TGCGCCAGCAGCTTGTCGGGCCTCAATGAGCAGTTCTTC.

This clonotype was observed a few times. The V call is TRBV29-1, the J call TRBJ2-1; D unclear. Germline V gene sequence: CDR1 SQVTM, CDR2 ANQGSEA. CDR3 length: 12 amino acids. V was clipped by 3 bases and J by 6 bases, with 9 bases between them. The CDR3 reads CSVDEVRNEQFF. The CDR3 bases are TGCAGCGTTGACGAGGTCCGCAATGAGCAGTTCTTC.

This clonotype was seen many times. The chain uses TRBV6-5 and TRBJ2-5; D is unclear. CDR1 is MNHEY, CDR2 SVGAGI, per germline. The CDR3 spans 11 residues. Trimming took off 5 bases at V and 4 bases at J, with 5 bases between the two ends. This CDR3 reads CASSRLETQYF. CDR3 nucleotides: TGTGCCAGCAGTCGCCTAGAGACCCAGTACTTC.

This clonotype appeared many times. The genes are TRBV4-2 and TRBJ2-3; D unclear. Trimming pared 4 bases from V and 4 bases from J, leaving 9 bases between. CDR1 and CDR2 (germline): LGHNA, YNFKEQ. The CDR3 has 13 residues. The CDR3 bases are TGTGCCAGCAGCCGGGGTGCCGCAGATACGCAGTATTTT. It specifies CASSRGAADTQYF.

The V gene is TRBV10-3, the J gene TRBJ2-3, with 9 bases aligning to TRBD2. CDR1 and CDR2 from the germline V gene are ENHRY and SYGVKD. CDR3 length: 17 amino acids. J lost 2 bases, V lost 5 bases, and 11 bases had no gene match. CDR3 sequence: CAISMLLAGENTDTQYF. The CDR3 region has the DNA TGTGCCATCAGTATGCTCTTAGCGGGAGAGAACACAGATACGCAGTATTTT.

This clonotype has more than one count but fewer than ten. The genes are TRBV10-2 and TRBJ2-5; 12 bases are a match to TRBD2. V lost 7 bases, J lost 0 bases, and 3 bases stayed unmatched. The CDR3 extends over 15 amino acids. The germline gives CDR1 WSHSY, CDR2 SAAADI. The CDR3: CASMRLAGDQETQYF. In nucleotides, the CDR3 is TGCGCCAGCATGAGACTAGCGGGGGACCAAGAGACCCAGTACTTC.

This clonotype was seen at least ten times. The chain couples TRBV12-3 or TRBV12-4 to TRBJ1-5; D unclear. V lost 5 bases and J 1 base, leaving 9 bases between the germline ends. This CDR3 contains 14 residues. For the CDR3, the DNA is TGTGCCAGCAGTCCAGACGGAAGCAATCAGCCCCAGCATTTT. Residues: CASSPDGSNQPQHF.

This clonotype appeared a few times. This chain connects TRBV10-3 to TRBJ1-4; 7 nucleotides line up with TRBD1. CDR3 length equals 15 residues. V dropped 6 bases and J dropped 0; count of bases not matched to a gene: 4. Germline loops: CDR1 ENHRY, CDR2 SYGVKD. The CDR3 DNA reads as TGTGCCATCAGGGGTGGACAGGCAACTAATGAAAAACTGTTTTTT. This codes for CAIRGGQATNEKLFF.

There are a few counts of this clonotype. This rearrangement joins TRBV5-1 to TRBJ1-5; weak D call: TRBD1 (5 bases). The V gene's germline CDR1 is SGHRS and CDR2 YFSETQ. V gave up 1 base and J gave up 6 bases, with 11 bases separating them. The CDR3 spans 14 residues. The CDR3 spells CASSLRAGSQPQHF. CDR3 coding DNA: TGCGCCAGCAGCTTGAGGGCAGGGTCTCAGCCCCAGCATTTT. Using reference TRBV5-1 and TRBJ1-5 for the parts outside the CDR3, the full variable domain is KAGVTQTPRYLIKTRGQQVTLSCSPISGHRSVSWYQQTPGQGLQFLFEYFSETQRNKGNFPGRFSGRQFSNSRSEMNVSTLELGDSALYLCASSLRAGSQPQHFGDGTRLSIL.

This clonotype was found a few times. V gene TRBV10-3 combines with J gene TRBJ2-7, with D possibly matching TRBD2 (5 bases). CDR1 and CDR2 (germline): ENHRY, SYGVKD. This CDR3 is 13 amino acids long. V lost 5 bases, J lost 2 bases, and 10 bases lay in between. The CDR3 DNA reads as TGTGCCATCAGTATACACGGGACCTACGAGCAGTACTTC. This codes for CAISIHGTYEQYF.

This chain connects TRBV11-2 to TRBJ2-7; no clear D gene. The V and J ends lost 4 bases and 5 bases respectively, with 18 bases between them. Germline CDR1 and CDR2: SGHAT and FQNNGV. This CDR3 contains 15 residues. The CDR3 sequence is CASSSLVGFTNEQYF. DNA for the CDR3: TGTGCCAGCAGCTCCCTCGTGGGGTTTACGAACGAGCAGTACTTC.

This clonotype was counted at least ten times. V and J are TRBV10-3 and TRBJ1-1, with D possibly matching TRBD1 (5 bases). The CDR3 totals 14 residues. The V gene lost 6 bases and the J gene lost 1 base, with 12 bases spanning the gap. Germline V gene data show CDR1 as ENHRY and CDR2 as SYGVKD. CDR3 region: CAISLGTANTEAFF. The CDR3, as DNA: TGTGCCATCAGCCTTGGGACGGCGAACACTGAAGCTTTCTTT.

In this sample, this clonotype turned up a few times. This chain joins TRBV4-3 and TRBJ2-3; 8 nucleotides line up with TRBD1. CDR1 and CDR2 from the germline V gene are LGHNA and YSLEER. V trimming: 1 base; J trimming: 5 bases; junction bases outside the gene matches: 8. The CDR3 spans 16 residues. CDR3 residues: CASSQGATGGKDTQYF. DNA for the CDR3: TGCGCCAGCAGCCAAGGGGCTACAGGGGGGAAAGATACGCAGTATTTT.

The gene calls are TRBV10-3 and TRBJ2-1; 7 bases are shared with TRBD1. The length of the CDR3 is 16 residues. V shed 7 bases, J shed 4 bases, and the junction held 13 bases outside the gene matches. Germline V CDR1 and CDR2: ENHRY, SYGVKD. The CDR3 bases are TGTGCCATCAAAGGGGGCAGTGAGTCCGGATACAATGAGCAGTTCTTC. It yields the protein CAIKGGSESGYNEQFF.

This rearrangement joins TRBV2 to TRBJ1-1, with D perhaps TRBD1 (5 bases). V was clipped by 6 bases and J by 4 bases, with 12 bases between them. The CDR3 spans 13 residues. Germline loops: CDR1 SNHLY, CDR2 FYNNEI. CDR3 nucleotides: TGTGCCAGCAGGATTCAAAGGGGCACTGAAGCTTTCTTT. This codes for CASRIQRGTEAFF.

This chain links TRBV15 with TRBJ2-3; the D call may be TRBD1 or TRBD2 (5 bases each). Germline V gene lookup returns CDR1 LNHNV and CDR2 YYDKDF (reference sequence). The germline V and J ends were trimmed by 3 bases and 5 bases, with 21 bases remaining between them. This CDR3 is built from 17 residues. This chain's CDR3 is CATSRGPGRVHGDTQYF. The CDR3, as DNA: TGTGCCACCAGCAGGGGACCTGGCAGGGTGCACGGAGATACGCAGTATTTT.